This T cell receptor (beta chain) was recovered during a study of blood T cell repertoires in COVID-19. In the study overall: Acute and convalescent COVID-19 samples came from the United States, Italy and Spain. Sample material is recorded as cDNA or gDNA derived from T cells, B-cell-depleted T cells, or PBMCs.

This CDR3 comprises 16 residues. Germline lookup yields CDR1 MNHEY and CDR2 SVGEGT. J was trimmed by 2 bases and V by 6 bases; bases with no gene match: 7. In the authors' methods: Estimation of nucleated cell counts was performed using reference gene primer amplification. Produced via immunoSEQ multiplex PCR; TCRdb's table is partial and in-frame only. D and trimming were read from the DNA, whereas the V and J calls and clone size are those reported in that table. This table has about 260,000 clones, over 70% appearing once. The sample was peripheral blood. The clonotype comes from a human donor in a cohort sampled during active COVID-19. The chain couples TRBV6-2 or TRBV6-3 to TRBJ2-3; TRBD2 matches at 11 bases. The CDR3 sequence: CASSPRLAGFTDTQYF. The CDR3 coding sequence is TGTGCCAGCAGCCCTAGACTAGCGGGATTCACAGATACGCAGTATTTT.